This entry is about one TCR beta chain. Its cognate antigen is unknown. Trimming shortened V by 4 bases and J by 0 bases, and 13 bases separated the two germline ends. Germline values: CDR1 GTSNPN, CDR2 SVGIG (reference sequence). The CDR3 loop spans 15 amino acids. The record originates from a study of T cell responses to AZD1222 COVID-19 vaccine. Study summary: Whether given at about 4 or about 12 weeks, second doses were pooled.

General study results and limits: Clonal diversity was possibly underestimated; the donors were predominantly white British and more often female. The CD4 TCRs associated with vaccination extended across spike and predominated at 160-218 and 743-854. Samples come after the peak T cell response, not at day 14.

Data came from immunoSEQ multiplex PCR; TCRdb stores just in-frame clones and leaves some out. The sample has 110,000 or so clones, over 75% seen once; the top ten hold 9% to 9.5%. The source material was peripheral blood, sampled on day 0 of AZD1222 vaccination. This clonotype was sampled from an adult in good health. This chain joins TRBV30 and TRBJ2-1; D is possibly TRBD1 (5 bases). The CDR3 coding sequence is TGTGCCTGGAAGATTGCAGGGCGCTCCTACAATGAGCAGTTCTTC. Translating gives CAWKIAGRSYNEQFF.